This entry lists 30 T cell receptor beta chains sequenced from one sample in a study of cytomegalovirus exposure and HLA in healthy donors. A multiplex PCR was run with 60 Vbeta primers and 13 Jbeta primers. The assay was immunoSEQ multiplex PCR, and TCRdb's table has in-frame clones only and misses some. The sample has roughly 200,000 clones; around 80% are singletons. What was sequenced was PBMCs. Receptors originate from a man in his forties in good health and CMV-seronegative.

This clone has only one observation. This chain uses TRBV7-2 with TRBJ2-3; D is perhaps TRBD2 (5 bases). CDR1 is SGHTA, CDR2 FQGNSA, per germline. CDR3 length: 14 amino acids. V dropped 2 bases and J dropped 6 bases, with 12 bases sitting between them. CDR3 DNA sequence: TGTGCCAGCAGCTTAAGGCTAGCTAGGGATACGCAGTATTTT. Translating gives CASSLRLARDTQYF.

The V and J genes are TRBV7-2 and TRBJ2-1; 10 bases are a match to TRBD2. The CDR3 loop spans 16 amino acids. Losses at the gene ends were 1 base for V and 8 bases for J; bases not matched to a gene: 8. The germline V gene has CDR1 SGHTA and CDR2 FQGNSA. Here the CDR3 DNA reads TGTGCCAGCAGCTTAGAGGGTACTAGCGGGACCTATGAGCAGTTCTTC. It specifies CASSLEGTSGTYEQFF.

The J gene is TRBJ1-4, the V gene TRBV4-3; possible D gene TRBD1, 5 bases. V lost 2 bases and J lost 7, with 14 bases in between. The CDR3 length is 15 residues. Germline V gene lookup returns CDR1 LGHNA and CDR2 YSLEER. The CDR3 DNA is TGCGCCAGCAGCCAATCGTACAGGTGGGGTGAAAAACTGTTTTTT. Its translation: CASSQSYRWGEKLFF.

The chain employs TRBV29-1 and TRBJ2-1; 9 positions match TRBD2. V lost 5 bases, J lost 4 bases, and 12 bases stayed unmatched. CDR1 SQVTM and CDR2 ANQGSEA come from the germline V gene. The CDR3 sequence is 16 residues long. CDR3 nucleotides: TGCAGCGTTTCTGGTGGGAGTAGCGGGGGTTACAATGAGCAGTTCTTC. Protein: CSVSGGSSGGYNEQFF.

The chain is built from TRBV5-1 and TRBJ2-5; 12 bases match TRBD1. This CDR3 comprises 14 residues. The V gene end was trimmed by 4 bases and the J gene end by 5 bases; junction bases not matched to a gene: 3. Germline V gene lookup returns CDR1 SGHRS and CDR2 YFSETQ. CDR3 bases: TGCGCCAGCAGCGCAGGGACAGGGGGCGAGACCCAGTACTTC. Its protein is CASSAGTGGETQYF.

This clone was counted between two and nine times. The chain recombines TRBV27 with TRBJ1-1; 7 bases are a match to TRBD1. V shed 5 bases and J 3 bases; nucleotides not matched to a gene: 6. The germline gives CDR1 MNHEY, CDR2 SMNVEV (reference sequence). The CDR3 covers 14 residues. Written as DNA, the CDR3 is TGTGCCAGCAGTGCACAGGGGTTTGACACTGAAGCTTTCTTT. Protein sequence: CASSAQGFDTEAFF.

CDR3 in amino acids: CASSSWGRLGKNIQYF. The CDR3 DNA is TGTGCCAGTAGTTCGTGGGGGAGGTTGGGGAAAAACATTCAGTACTTC. This chain links TRBV19 with TRBJ2-4; D is possibly TRBD2 (6 bases). Deletions cut 5 bases from V and 4 bases from J, with 18 bases between. Germline CDR1 LNHDA, CDR2 SQIVND (reference sequence). This CDR3 has 16 residues.

V gene TRBV7-9 combines with J gene TRBJ2-7; D gene ambiguous. V was shortened by 10 bases and J by 7 bases, with 8 bases between the two germline ends. CDR1 and CDR2 (germline): SEHNR, FQNEAQ (reference sequence). The CDR3 is made up of 9 amino acids. The CDR3 DNA follows: TGTGCCATCGGTTGGGAGCAGTACTTC. It translates to CAIGWEQYF.

This clone was seen only once. Other DNA sequences in this sample translate to the same CDR3. V usage is TRBV30 and J usage is TRBJ1-4; 8 nucleotides align to TRBD1. Losses at the gene ends were 1 base for V and 4 bases for J; bases not matched to a gene: 2. Germline V gives CDR1 GTSNPN, CDR2 SVGIG (reference sequence). This CDR3 contains 14 residues. The CDR3 nucleotides are TGTGCCTGGAGTGGACAGGGGTTTAATGAAAAACTGTTTTTT. This encodes CAWSGQGFNEKLFF.

The chain is built from TRBV19 and TRBJ2-7, with TRBD2 matching 8 bases. The CDR3 length is 16 residues. Germline lookup yields CDR1 LNHDA and CDR2 SQIVND (reference sequence). Trimming took 1 base from V and 2 from J; bases not matched to a gene: 7. DNA for the CDR3: TGTGCCAGTAGTATAGGATCCGGGACTAGAACCTACGAGCAGTACTTC. It translates to CASSIGSGTRTYEQYF.

The chain uses TRBV12-5 and TRBJ2-7; no firm D call. CDR1 and CDR2 from the germline V gene are LGHNT and FRNRAP. Trimming took 0 bases from V and 5 from J, leaving 11 bases between them. CDR3 size: 14 residues. CDR3 in DNA: TGTGCTAGTGGTTTGGTTCTAAACCCCCACGAGCAGTACTTC. Its translation is CASGLVLNPHEQYF.

For this clone: The DNA is omitted, as the CDR3 cannot be located on it reliably, and the CDR3 follows TCRdb's listing. This chain connects TRBV2 to TRBJ2-1; the table calls TRBD2, which could not be checked here. CDR1 is SNHLY and CDR2 is FYNNEI in the germline V gene. The CDR3 totals 15 residues, both ends included. This CDR3 is CASILEDRSYNEQFF.

The chain joins TRBV7-6 to TRBJ1-2, with TRBD1 matching 7 bases. V trimming: 4 bases; J trimming: 9 bases; junction bases outside the gene matches: 11. Looked up from germline, CDR1 is SGHVS and CDR2 is FNYEAQ. This CDR3 comprises 14 residues. CDR3: CASSSGGDSLRYTF. In DNA form, the CDR3 reads TGTGCCAGCAGCTCGGGGGGGGACAGCTTGCGCTACACCTTC.

V gene TRBV10-3 combines with J gene TRBJ1-1; D remains unclear. Trimming removed 8 bases from V and 5 bases from J, with 18 bases in between. Germline lookup yields CDR1 ENHRY and CDR2 SYGVKD. CDR3 length equals 14 residues. The chain's CDR3 is CAIFEEDRVTEAFF. DNA for the CDR3: TGTGCCATCTTTGAGGAGGATCGGGTTACTGAAGCTTTCTTT.

This rearrangement joins TRBV6-1 to TRBJ2-5; 11 nucleotides align to TRBD1. Germline V lookup: CDR1 MNHNS, CDR2 SASEGT. This CDR3 is 14 amino acids long. Losses at the gene ends were 5 bases for V and 4 bases for J; bases not matched to a gene: 3. The CDR3 protein is CASSPGQGVETQYF. In DNA, the CDR3 is TGTGCCAGCAGTCCGGGACAGGGGGTAGAGACCCAGTACTTC.

J is TRBJ1-2 and V is TRBV5-6; D is perhaps TRBD1 (5 bases). Trimming took 7 bases from V and 2 from J, leaving 12 bases between them. The CDR3 consists of 13 residues. Germline-derived CDR1 and CDR2 are SGHDT and YYEEEE. The CDR3 protein is CASGRGANYGYTF. The CDR3 region has the DNA TGTGCCAGCGGGAGGGGCGCGAACTATGGCTACACCTTC.

V gene TRBV5-1 combines with J gene TRBJ2-1; possibly TRBD2 for D (6 bases). The CDR3 length is 13 residues. CDR1 and CDR2 (germline): SGHRS, YFSETQ. Trimming took 4 bases from V and 11 from J, leaving 16 bases between them. This CDR3 reads CASSPEGTTKQFF. Written as DNA, the CDR3 is TGCGCCAGCAGCCCGGAGGGAACCACCAAGCAGTTCTTC.

This chain uses TRBV6-5 with TRBJ1-1, with D possibly TRBD1 on 5 matching bases. Looked up from germline, CDR1 is MNHEY and CDR2 is SVGAGI. V lost 5 bases and J lost 0, with 13 bases in between. CDR3 length equals 15 residues. The CDR3 reads CASSPGGGMNTEAFF. CDR3 DNA: TGTGCCAGCAGTCCCGGCGGGGGGATGAACACTGAAGCTTTCTTT.

The gene calls are TRBV4-3 and TRBJ1-5; D might be TRBD1 (6 bases). In germline, CDR1 is LGHNA, CDR2 YSLEER. Trimming pared 0 bases from V and 3 bases from J, leaving 9 bases between. The CDR3 covers 15 residues. The CDR3 here is CASSQETGANQPQHF. In DNA form, the CDR3 reads TGCGCCAGCAGCCAAGAGACAGGAGCCAATCAGCCCCAGCATTTT.

V usage is TRBV6-4 and J usage is TRBJ1-6; D perhaps matches TRBD1 (6 bases). Deletions cut 1 base from V and 9 bases from J, with 13 bases between. This CDR3 has 15 residues. Germline V gene data show CDR1 as MRHNA and CDR2 as SNTAGT. The CDR3 DNA reads TGTGCCAGCAGTGACTTCCCAGGGGCTCGTTCACCCCTCCACTTT. Translating it yields CASSDFPGARSPLHF.

The genes are TRBV27 and TRBJ1-2; a possible D gene is TRBD1 (6 bases). Germline CDR1 is MNHEY and CDR2 is SMNVEV (reference sequence). The CDR3 is made up of 15 amino acids. Trimming took 2 bases from V and 4 from J, leaving 14 bases between them. The CDR3 nucleotides read TGTGCCAGCAGTTTACGGGCAGGGGAGCTCTATGGCTACACCTTC. Translation gives CASSLRAGELYGYTF.

The chain uses TRBV7-2 and TRBJ2-3, with 14 bases identical to TRBD2. The CDR3 is made up of 17 amino acids. V dropped 1 base and J dropped 8; count of bases not matched to a gene: 8. The germline V gene encodes CDR1 SGHTA and CDR2 FQGNSA. The chain's CDR3 is CASSLVTSGGARGTQYF. CDR3 DNA sequence: TGTGCCAGCAGCTTAGTGACTAGCGGGGGGGCCAGGGGTACGCAGTATTTT.

The chain joins TRBV25-1 to TRBJ2-1, with 12 bases fitting TRBD2. The germline V gene encodes CDR1 MGHDK and CDR2 SYGVNS. J gave up 8 bases and V 3 bases, and 8 bases lay outside the gene matches. This CDR3 has 16 residues. Here the CDR3 reads CASSELGTSGFDEQFF. In nucleotides, the CDR3 is TGTGCCAGCAGTGAGCTGGGGACTAGCGGGTTCGATGAGCAGTTCTTC.

The chain uses TRBV18 and TRBJ2-3; 11 nucleotides agree with TRBD2. The germline gives CDR1 KGHSH, CDR2 LQKENI. The CDR3 runs 16 residues. J lost 1 base, V lost 0 bases, and 0 bases had no gene match. DNA of the CDR3: TGTGCCAGCTCACCACCTAGCGGGGGGGGCACAGATACGCAGTATTTT. Translation gives CASSPPSGGGTDTQYF.

This chain joins TRBV19 and TRBJ1-2; TRBD1 might be the D (6 bases). Trimming left V 6 bases short and J 2 bases short, with 16 bases between. CDR3 length equals 15 residues. CDR1 is LNHDA, CDR2 SQIVND, per germline (reference sequence). CDR3 DNA sequence: TGTGCCAGTAGACAGGGCTTGTACCAAAACTATGGCTACACCTTC. Its protein is CASRQGLYQNYGYTF. Drawing the rest from reference TRBV19 and TRBJ1-2, the complete variable domain is DGGITQSPKYLFRKEGQNVTLSCEQNLNHDAMYWYRQDPGQGLRLIYYSQIVNDFQKGDIAEGYSVSREKKESFPLTVTSAQKNPTAFYLCASRQGLYQNYGYTFGSGTRLTVV.

The chain uses TRBV20-1 and TRBJ1-4; D gene unclear. Germline CDR1 reads DFQATT; CDR2 reads SNEGSKA (reference sequence). The CDR3 is 11 residues long. Trimming pared 5 bases from V and 6 bases from J, leaving 7 bases between. The CDR3 protein is CSAHFDEKLFF. The CDR3 DNA is TGCAGTGCTCATTTTGATGAAAAACTGTTTTTT.

The rearrangement joins TRBV2 to TRBJ2-7, with TRBD2 matching 13 bases. Trimming removed 5 bases from V and 5 bases from J; junction bases left unmatched: 6. The CDR3 extends over 15 amino acids. Germline V gene lookup returns CDR1 SNHLY and CDR2 FYNNEI. The DNA of the CDR3 is TGTGCCAGCAGTATCGGGACTAGCGGGAATCACGAGCAGTACTTC. Encoded protein: CASSIGTSGNHEQYF.

The chain links TRBV4-1 to TRBJ1-1; 7 bases map to TRBD1. The V segment lost 1 base and the J segment 5 bases; nucleotides outside the gene matches: 4. The V gene's germline CDR1 is MGHRA and CDR2 YSYEKL. The length of the CDR3 is 14 residues. The CDR3 nucleotides are TGCGCCAGCAGCCAAGGCTACAGGGGAACTGAAGCTTTCTTT. Protein: CASSQGYRGTEAFF.

V and J are TRBV18 and TRBJ2-5; 10 bases are a match to TRBD1. This CDR3 spans 18 amino acids. The germline CDR1 and CDR2 sequences are KGHSH and LQKENI. V gave up 2 bases and J gave up 0 bases; unmatched junction bases: 9. CDR3 sequence: CASSPSLPGQGDQETQYF. The CDR3 DNA sequence: TGTGCCAGCTCACCATCTCTTCCAGGACAGGGGGACCAAGAGACCCAGTACTTC.

J is TRBJ2-7 and V is TRBV19; 8 nucleotides match TRBD1. This CDR3 is built from 15 residues. Germline CDR1 and CDR2: LNHDA and SQIVND (reference sequence). V was clipped by 2 bases and J by 2 bases; unmatched bases: 5. The CDR3 spells CASSIMGQATYEQYF. The CDR3 nucleotides are TGTGCCAGTAGTATAATGGGACAGGCGACCTACGAGCAGTACTTC.